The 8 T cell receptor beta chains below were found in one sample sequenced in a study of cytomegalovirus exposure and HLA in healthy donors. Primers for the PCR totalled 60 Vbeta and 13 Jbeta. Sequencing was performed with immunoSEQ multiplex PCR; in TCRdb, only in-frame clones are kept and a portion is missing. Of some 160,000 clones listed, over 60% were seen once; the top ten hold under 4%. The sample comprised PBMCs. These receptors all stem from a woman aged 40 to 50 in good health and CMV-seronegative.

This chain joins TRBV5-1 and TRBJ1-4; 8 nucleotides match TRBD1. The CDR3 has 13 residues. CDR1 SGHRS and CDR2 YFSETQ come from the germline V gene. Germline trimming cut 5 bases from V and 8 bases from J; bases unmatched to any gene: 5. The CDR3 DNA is TGCGCCAGCAGACAGGGGGTAGAAGAAAAACTGTTTTTT. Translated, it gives CASRQGVEEKLFF.

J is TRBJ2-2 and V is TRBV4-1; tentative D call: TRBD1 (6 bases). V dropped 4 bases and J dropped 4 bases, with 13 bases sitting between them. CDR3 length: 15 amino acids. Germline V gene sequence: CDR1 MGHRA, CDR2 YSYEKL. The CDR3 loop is CASSRTGFSTGELFF. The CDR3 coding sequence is TGCGCCAGCAGCCGTACAGGGTTTAGCACCGGGGAGCTGTTTTTT.

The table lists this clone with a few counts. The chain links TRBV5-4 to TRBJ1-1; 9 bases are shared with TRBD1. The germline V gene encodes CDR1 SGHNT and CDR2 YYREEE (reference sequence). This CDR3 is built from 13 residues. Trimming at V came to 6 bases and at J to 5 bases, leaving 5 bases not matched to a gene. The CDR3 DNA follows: TGTGCCAGCATCGGGACAGGGCAGACTGAAGCTTTCTTT. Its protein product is CASIGTGQTEAFF.

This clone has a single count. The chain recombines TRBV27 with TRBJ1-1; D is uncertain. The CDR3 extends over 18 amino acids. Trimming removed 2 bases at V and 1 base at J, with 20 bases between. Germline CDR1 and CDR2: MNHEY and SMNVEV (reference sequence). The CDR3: CASSLGPGKSTKNTEAFF. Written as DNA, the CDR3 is TGTGCCAGCAGTTTAGGGCCCGGGAAAAGTACTAAGAACACTGAAGCTTTCTTT.

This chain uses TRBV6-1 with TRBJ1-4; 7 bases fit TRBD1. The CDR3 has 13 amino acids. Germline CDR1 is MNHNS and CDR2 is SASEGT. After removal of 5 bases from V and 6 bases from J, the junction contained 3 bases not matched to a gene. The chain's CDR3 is CASSTDRDEKLFF. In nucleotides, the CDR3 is TGTGCCAGCAGTACTGACAGGGATGAAAAACTGTTTTTT.

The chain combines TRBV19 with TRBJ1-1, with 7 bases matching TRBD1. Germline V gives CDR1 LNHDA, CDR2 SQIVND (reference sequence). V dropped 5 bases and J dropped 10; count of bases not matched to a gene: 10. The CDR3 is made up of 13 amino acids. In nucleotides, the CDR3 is TGTGCCAGTAGTCCCCGGGCGAGGGGGCCAGCTTTCTTT. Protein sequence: CASSPRARGPAFF. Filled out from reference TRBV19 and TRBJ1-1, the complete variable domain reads DGGITQSPKYLFRKEGQNVTLSCEQNLNHDAMYWYRQDPGQGLRLIYYSQIVNDFQKGDIAEGYSVSREKKESFPLTVTSAQKNPTAFYLCASSPRARGPAFFGQGTRLTVV.

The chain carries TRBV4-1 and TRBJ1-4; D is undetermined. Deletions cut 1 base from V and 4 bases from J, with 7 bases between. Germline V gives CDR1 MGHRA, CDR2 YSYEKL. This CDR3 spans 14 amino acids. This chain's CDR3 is CASSQGRYNEKLFF. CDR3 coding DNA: TGCGCCAGCAGCCAAGGCAGGTATAATGAAAAACTGTTTTTT.

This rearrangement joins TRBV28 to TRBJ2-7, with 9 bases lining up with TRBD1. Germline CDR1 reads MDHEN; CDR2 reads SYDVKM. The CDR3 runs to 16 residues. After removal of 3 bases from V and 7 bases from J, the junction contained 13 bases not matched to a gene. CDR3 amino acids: CASSFSLVQGAPEQYF. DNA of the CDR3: TGTGCCAGCAGTTTTTCCCTCGTACAGGGGGCGCCTGAGCAGTACTTC.